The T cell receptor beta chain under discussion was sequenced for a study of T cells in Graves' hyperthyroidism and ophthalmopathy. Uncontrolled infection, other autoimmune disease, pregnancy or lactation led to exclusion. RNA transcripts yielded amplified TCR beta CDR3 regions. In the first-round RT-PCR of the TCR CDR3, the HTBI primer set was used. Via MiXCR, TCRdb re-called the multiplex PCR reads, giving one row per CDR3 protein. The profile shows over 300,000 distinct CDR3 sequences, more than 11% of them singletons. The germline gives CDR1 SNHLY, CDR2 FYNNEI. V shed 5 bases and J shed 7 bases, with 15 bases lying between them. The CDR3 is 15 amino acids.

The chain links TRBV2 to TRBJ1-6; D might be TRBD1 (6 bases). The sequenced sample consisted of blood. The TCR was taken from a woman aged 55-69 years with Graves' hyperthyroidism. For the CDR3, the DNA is TGTGCCAGCAGTTCCCGGCAGAGGGGGAATTCACCCCTCCACTTT. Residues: CASSSRQRGNSPLHF. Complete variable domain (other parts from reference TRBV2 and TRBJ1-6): EPEVTQTPSHQVTQMGQEVILRCVPISNHLYFYWYRQILGQKVEFLVSFYNNEISEKSEIFDDQFSVERPDGSNFTLKIRSTKLEDSAMYFCASSSRQRGNSPLHFGNGTRLTVT.